The rows below give T cell receptor beta chains drawn from one sample of a study of identical twins. TCRdb fed the 5' RACE reads into MiXCR, producing one record per CDR3 protein. The data hold fewer than 550,000 distinct CDR3 sequences, with 13% to 15% observed a single time. This sample also appeared in a second study, on yellow fever vaccine responses in identical twins.

Sequenced input: CD4+ T cells sorted from blood. The receptor source for this set is a young woman in good health. Both conserved end residues are part of each CDR3.

V gene,CDR3 protein
TRBV27,CASSIYGDRGSSPLHF
TRBV20-1,CSAGSPHGVTQYF
TRBV20-1,CSARDGTGGDGYTF
TRBV4-1,CASSQPGTSGSDTQYF
TRBV24-1,CATSVVNHNLTRTSYEQYF
TRBV27,CATNHGTAGEQYF
TRBV28,CASGRASYEQYF
TRBV7-3,CASSRSRVNYEQYF
TRBV5-1,CASSPHLAAQETQYF
TRBV5-1,CASSIDRNLYTDTQYF
TRBV28,CASSRRQGGMYEQYF
TRBV4-2,CASSQFGFQGYSPLHF
TRBV4-1,CASSQYGRDTQYF
TRBV7-6,CASSLERDFSSYEQYF
TRBV6-1,CASSPGRGRAGDTQYF
TRBV11-1,CASSHTGTGNTGELFF
TRBV29-1,CSVDGGGSTDTQYF
TRBV28,CASSLGQGWTTGELFF
TRBV20-1,CSATGLAGTSNEQYF
TRBV5-6,CASSLGQILANYGYTF
TRBV20-1,CSHRAGGPETQYF
TRBV4-1,CASSQANVEKLFF
TRBV20-1,CSARDGWVGGLHNEQFF
TRBV27,CASSSEGVYGYTF
TRBV10-3,CAMGPDRVGADTQYF
TRBV2,CASGVGNTGELFF
TRBV5-1,CASSLVSGPHTEAFF
TRBV2,CASSARGLAGYNEQFF
TRBV20-1,CSASPGPWNEQFF
TRBV10-3,CAISEIRVSGEQYF
TRBV24-1,CATGIGGDNEQFF
TRBV24-1,CATRPGVAGNNEQFF
TRBV9,CASSVVGGRGYTF
TRBV10-1,CASSPRRRLDTGELFF
TRBV5-1,CASSLKRGPTDTQYF